This TCR beta chain was profiled in a study of blood T cell repertoires in COVID-19. The wider study: Material from acute and convalescent COVID-19 was sourced from the United States, Italy and Spain.

Original processing notes: Amplification of reference gene primers was used by the study to estimate nucleated cell counts. Only in-frame clones appear in the TCRdb table, and some are missing; sequencing was by immunoSEQ multiplex PCR. The V and J calls and the clone size are those of that table, but D and trimming were determined from the DNA. The sample holds roughly 260,000 clones; roughly 87% are singletons and the top ten take more than 5%. V gave up 8 bases and J gave up 7 bases, with 12 bases separating them. This CDR3 contains 13 residues. The germline V gene has CDR1 LNHDA and CDR2 SQIVND (reference sequence).

V is TRBV19 and J is TRBJ1-6, with D unclear. Sequencing input: PBMCs or T cells enriched from blood (not recorded which). This sequence originates from a woman aged 30 to 39 with acute COVID-19. The CDR3 loop is CASGQTKNSPLHF. The CDR3 nucleotides read TGTGCCAGTGGGCAGACGAAAAATTCACCCCTCCACTTT. Using reference TRBV19 and TRBJ1-6 for the parts outside the CDR3, the full variable domain is DGGITQSPKYLFRKEGQNVTLSCEQNLNHDAMYWYRQDPGQGLRLIYYSQIVNDFQKGDIAEGYSVSREKKESFPLTVTSAQKNPTAFYLCASGQTKNSPLHFGNGTRLTVT.